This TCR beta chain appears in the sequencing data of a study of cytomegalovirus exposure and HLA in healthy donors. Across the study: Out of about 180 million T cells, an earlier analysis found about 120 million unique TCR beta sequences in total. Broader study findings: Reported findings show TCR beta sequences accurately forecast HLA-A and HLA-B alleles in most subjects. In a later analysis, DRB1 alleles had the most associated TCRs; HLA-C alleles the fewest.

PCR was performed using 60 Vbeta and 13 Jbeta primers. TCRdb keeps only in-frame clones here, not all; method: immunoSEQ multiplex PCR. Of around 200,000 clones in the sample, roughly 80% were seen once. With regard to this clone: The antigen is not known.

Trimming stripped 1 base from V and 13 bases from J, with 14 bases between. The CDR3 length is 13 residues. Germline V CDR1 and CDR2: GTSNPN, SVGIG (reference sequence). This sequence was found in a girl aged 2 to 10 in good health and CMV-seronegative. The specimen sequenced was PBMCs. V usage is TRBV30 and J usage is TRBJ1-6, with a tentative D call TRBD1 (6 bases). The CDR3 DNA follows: TGTGCCTGGAGTGGCACGGGAGGGGGGCCCCTCCACTTT. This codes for CAWSGTGGGPLHF.